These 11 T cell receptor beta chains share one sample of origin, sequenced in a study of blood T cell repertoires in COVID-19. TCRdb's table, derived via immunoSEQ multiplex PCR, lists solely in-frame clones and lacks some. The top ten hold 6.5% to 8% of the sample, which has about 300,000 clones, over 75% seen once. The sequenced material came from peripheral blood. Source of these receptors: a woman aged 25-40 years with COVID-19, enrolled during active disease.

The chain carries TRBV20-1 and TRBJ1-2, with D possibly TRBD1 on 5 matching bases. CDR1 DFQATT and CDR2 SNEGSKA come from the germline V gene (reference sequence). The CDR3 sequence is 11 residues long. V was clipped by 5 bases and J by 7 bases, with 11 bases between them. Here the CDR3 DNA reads TGCAGTGCTGGACCAGGGCCTGGCTACACCTTC. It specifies CSAGPGPGYTF.

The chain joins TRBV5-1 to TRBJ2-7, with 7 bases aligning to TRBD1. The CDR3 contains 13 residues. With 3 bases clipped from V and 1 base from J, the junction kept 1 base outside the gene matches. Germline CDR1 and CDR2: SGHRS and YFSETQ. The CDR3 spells CASSWDRSYEQYF. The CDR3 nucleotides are TGCGCCAGCAGCTGGGACAGATCCTACGAGCAGTACTTC.

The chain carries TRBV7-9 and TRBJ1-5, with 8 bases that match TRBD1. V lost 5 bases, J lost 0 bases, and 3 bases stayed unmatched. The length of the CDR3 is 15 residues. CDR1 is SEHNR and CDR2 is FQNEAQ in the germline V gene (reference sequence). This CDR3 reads CASSKTGDSNQPQHF. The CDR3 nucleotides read TGTGCCAGCAGCAAGACAGGGGATAGCAATCAGCCCCAGCATTTT.

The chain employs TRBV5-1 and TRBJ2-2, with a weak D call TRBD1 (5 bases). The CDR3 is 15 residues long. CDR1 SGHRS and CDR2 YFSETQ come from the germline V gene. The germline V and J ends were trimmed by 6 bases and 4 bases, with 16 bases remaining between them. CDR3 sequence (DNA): TGCGCCAGCACCCCTATAGGGGCCCGCACCGGGGAGCTGTTTTTT. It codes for CASTPIGARTGELFF.

CDR3: CASSLTGSSNTGELFF. CDR3 DNA: TGCGCCAGCAGCTTGACAGGCTCCTCGAACACCGGGGAGCTGTTTTTT. The chain combines TRBV5-1 with TRBJ2-2; perhaps TRBD1 as D (5 bases). Per germline, CDR1 SGHRS and CDR2 YFSETQ. The CDR3 is 16 residues long. The V end was cut by 1 base, the J end by 0 bases, with 10 bases between.

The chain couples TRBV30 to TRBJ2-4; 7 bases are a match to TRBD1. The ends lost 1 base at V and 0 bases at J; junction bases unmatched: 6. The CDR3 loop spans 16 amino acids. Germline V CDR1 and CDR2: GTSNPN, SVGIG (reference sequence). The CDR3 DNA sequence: TGTGCCTGGAGTGGGGCAGGGGGTCTAGCCAAAAACATTCAGTACTTC. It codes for CAWSGAGGLAKNIQYF.

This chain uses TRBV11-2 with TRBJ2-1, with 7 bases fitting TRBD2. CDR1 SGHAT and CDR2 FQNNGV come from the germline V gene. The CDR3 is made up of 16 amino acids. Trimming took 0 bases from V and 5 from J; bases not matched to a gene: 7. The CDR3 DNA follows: TGTGCCAGCAGCTTAGATCTCCCTAGCGGCCACAATGAGCAGTTCTTC. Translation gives CASSLDLPSGHNEQFF.

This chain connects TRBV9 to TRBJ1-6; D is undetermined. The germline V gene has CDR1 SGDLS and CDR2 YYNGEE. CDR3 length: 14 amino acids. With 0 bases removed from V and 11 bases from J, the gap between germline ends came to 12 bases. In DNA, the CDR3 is TGTGCCAGCAGCGTAGGACTTCACCCCCCACCCCTCCACTTT. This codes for CASSVGLHPPPLHF.

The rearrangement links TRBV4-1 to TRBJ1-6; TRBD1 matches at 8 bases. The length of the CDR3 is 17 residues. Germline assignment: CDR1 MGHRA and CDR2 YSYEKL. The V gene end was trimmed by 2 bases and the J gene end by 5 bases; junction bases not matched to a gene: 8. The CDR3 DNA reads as TGCGCCAGCAGCCAACTAAACAGGGGGTTGAATAATTCACCCCTCCACTTT. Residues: CASSQLNRGLNNSPLHF.

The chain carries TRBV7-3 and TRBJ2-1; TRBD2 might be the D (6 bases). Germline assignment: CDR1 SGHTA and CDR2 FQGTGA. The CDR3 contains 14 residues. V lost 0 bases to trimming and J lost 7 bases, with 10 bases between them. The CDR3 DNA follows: TGTGCCAGCAGCTTAACTGCAGGGAGGAATGAGCAGTTCTTC. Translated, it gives CASSLTAGRNEQFF.

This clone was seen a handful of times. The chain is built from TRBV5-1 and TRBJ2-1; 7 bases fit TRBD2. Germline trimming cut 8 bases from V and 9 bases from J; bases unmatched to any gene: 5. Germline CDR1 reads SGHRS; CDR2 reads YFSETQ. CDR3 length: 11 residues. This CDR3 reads CASHWEGEQFF. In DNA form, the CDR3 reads TGCGCCAGTCACTGGGAGGGTGAGCAGTTCTTC.